This T cell receptor beta chain appears in the sequencing data of a study of cytomegalovirus exposure and HLA in healthy donors. Overall study results and limits: The study labeled 164 TCR beta chains cytomegalovirus-associated. Reported performance of the classifier showed diagnosis of cytomegalovirus status with high specificity and sensitivity.

Clones were read by immunoSEQ multiplex PCR, and TCRdb kept only the in-frame ones, dropping some. The sample contains about 160,000 clones, around 90% of which appear only once. The donors were part of the validation cohort, which consisted of over a hundred subjects and was separate from the first cohort of roughly 620 subjects. Per germline, CDR1 MNHEY and CDR2 SMNVEV (reference sequence). The CDR3 spans 16 amino acids, including both terminal residues. A note on this clone: Its specificity is not known. The DNA is left out, because the CDR3 cannot be placed on it with certainty; the CDR3 is given as TCRdb lists it.

The material sequenced was PBMCs. The TCR originated in a man aged 18 to 29 in good health and CMV-seronegative. The rearrangement joins TRBV27 to TRBJ1-2; the D call TRBD1 from the table was never checked on the DNA. CDR3 region: CASSFGAGTRAVGYTF.